This T cell receptor (beta chain) comes out of a study of blood T cell repertoires in COVID-19. Study-level information: From T cells, B-cell-depleted T cells, or PBMCs came the material, which was cDNA or gDNA.

V trimming: 5 bases; J trimming: 4 bases; junction bases outside the gene matches: 8. This CDR3 region has 18 residues. Germline values: CDR1 SGHVS, CDR2 FNYEAQ. The repertoire was sequenced with immunoSEQ multiplex PCR; TCRdb's copy has only in-frame clones and lacks some. Here the sample spans approximately 300,000 clones, 85% being singletons. The source is a woman aged 25 to 39 who had been exposed to COVID-19. The specimen sequenced was PBMCs or T cells enriched from blood (not recorded which). V gene TRBV7-6 combines with J gene TRBJ2-6, with 13 bases matching TRBD2. For the CDR3, the DNA is TGTGCCAGCAGCCTTGGACTAGCGGGAGAACCCGGGGCCAACGTCCTGACTTTC. Translated: CASSLGLAGEPGANVLTF.